The entry that follows covers one T cell receptor (beta chain) sequence. The germline V gene encodes CDR1 MGHDK and CDR2 SYGVNS. The CDR3 totals 13 residues. Trimming removed 3 bases from V and 11 bases from J; junction bases left unmatched: 9. Donors were healthy Caucasian individuals from Russia aged roughly 6 to 90. The sample belongs to a study of blood T cells in healthy people across ages. Through a sample-barcoded 5' primer and a J-beta primer mix, a second PCR was run for about 6 to 11 cycles. TCRdb recomputed calls from the 5' RACE reads with MiXCR, one row per CDR3 protein. Counted here are hundreds of thousands of distinct CDR3 sequences, 52% occurring once; the ten biggest clones make up 13%.

Source material: blood. This receptor was obtained from a woman at least 80 years old in good health. The chain links TRBV25-1 to TRBJ2-5; 7 bases are shared with TRBD2. CDR3 DNA sequence: TGTGCCAGCAGTGAGGCGTCGGCGGGAGAGCAGTACTTC. This translates into CASSEASAGEQYF.